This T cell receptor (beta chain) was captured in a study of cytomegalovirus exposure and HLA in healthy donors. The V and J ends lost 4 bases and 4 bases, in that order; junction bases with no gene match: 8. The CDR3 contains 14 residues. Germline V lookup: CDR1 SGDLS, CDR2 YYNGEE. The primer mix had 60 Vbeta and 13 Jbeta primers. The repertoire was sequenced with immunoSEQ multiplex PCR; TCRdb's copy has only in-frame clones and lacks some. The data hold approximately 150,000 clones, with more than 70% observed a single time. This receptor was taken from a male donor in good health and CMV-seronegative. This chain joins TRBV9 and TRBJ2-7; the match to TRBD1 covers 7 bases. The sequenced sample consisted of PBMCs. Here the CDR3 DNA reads TGTGCCAGCAGCCCCGGGACAGTGAGTTACGAGCAGTACTTC. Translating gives CASSPGTVSYEQYF.